The subject of this entry is one T cell receptor beta chain. These data are taken from a study of blood T cells in healthy people across ages. The V end was cut by 2 bases, the J end by 6 bases, with 16 bases between. The CDR3 length is 15 residues. Germline loops: CDR1 MNHNY, CDR2 SVGAGI (reference sequence). Through a sample-barcoded 5' primer and a J-beta primer mix, a second PCR was run for roughly 6 to 11 cycles. Each CDR3 protein is one row after TCRdb ran MiXCR on the 5' RACE reads. The sample records 550,000 to 750,000 distinct CDR3 sequences, roughly 20% being singletons. This sequence was found in a man aged 65 to 79 in good health. The specimen sequenced was blood. The chain employs TRBV6-6 and TRBJ1-2; D is perhaps TRBD1 (5 bases). The CDR3 coding sequence is TGTGCCAGCAGTTACGGGGGAGGGGCCAGCAATGGCTACACCTTC. As protein: CASSYGGGASNGYTF.